The 22 T cell receptor beta chains listed next were all sequenced from one sample in a study of shared clonotypes between healthy human individuals. Produced via immunoSEQ multiplex PCR; TCRdb's table is partial and in-frame only. Here the sample spans 1.5 million to 2.5 million clones, approximately 95% being singletons. Selected positively for CCR7 and CD45RO-negative, naive CD8 cells excluded terminally differentiated effector memory CD45RA+ cells. Sequenced: naive CD8+ T cells sorted from blood. These receptor sequences come from a man between 18 and 35 years old in good health.

This sequence joins TRBV6-7 and TRBJ2-3, with D tentatively TRBD1 or TRBD2 (5 bases each). TRBV6-7 is flagged as an ORF with uncertain function. Trimming removed 5 bases from V and 0 bases from J, with 12 bases in between. The CDR3 loop spans 15 amino acids. The CDR3 DNA is TGTGCCAGCAGTCGAGAGAGGGGAAGCACAGATACGCAGTATTTT. It translates to CASSRERGSTDTQYF.

The CDR3 region is CACHETGWGTDTQYF. CDR3 DNA sequence: TGTGCCTGCCACGAGACAGGTTGGGGCACAGATACGCAGTATTTT. This chain links TRBV30 with TRBJ2-3, with D possibly matching TRBD1 (6 bases). Trimming removed 6 bases from V and 1 base from J, with 17 bases in between. Germline V gives CDR1 GTSNPN, CDR2 SVGIG (reference sequence). The CDR3 runs to 15 residues.

The chain recombines TRBV13 with TRBJ2-3; 8 positions agree with TRBD2. CDR1 PRHDT and CDR2 FYEKMQ come from the germline V gene (reference sequence). V lost 2 bases, J lost 3 bases, and 7 bases stayed unmatched. The CDR3 has 16 residues. The CDR3 sequence is CASSLSGGSGTDTQYF. The CDR3 DNA reads as TGTGCCAGCAGCTTAAGCGGGGGAAGTGGGACAGATACGCAGTATTTT.

About this clone itself: The identical CDR3 is also encoded by other nucleotide sequences in the sample. V gene TRBV30 combines with J gene TRBJ2-1, with D possibly matching TRBD2 (5 bases). Germline V gene lookup returns CDR1 GTSNPN and CDR2 SVGIG (reference sequence). The CDR3 sequence is 12 residues long. V gave up 3 bases and J gave up 5 bases, with 8 bases separating them. This CDR3 reads CAWSGVNNEQFF. In DNA, the CDR3 is TGTGCCTGGAGCGGGGTTAACAATGAGCAGTTCTTC.

The rearrangement joins TRBV4-1 to TRBJ2-2; D remains unclear. This CDR3 region has 13 residues. V lost 1 base and J 9 bases, leaving 9 bases between the germline ends. CDR1 and CDR2 from the germline V gene are MGHRA and YSYEKL. CDR3 sequence reads: CASSQGLGRELFF. The DNA of the CDR3 is TGCGCCAGCAGCCAAGGGCTAGGTAGGGAGCTGTTTTTT.

The chain is built from TRBV28 and TRBJ2-1; maybe TRBD2 (7 bases). CDR1 MDHEN and CDR2 SYDVKM come from the germline V gene. This CDR3 region has 16 residues. The ends were cut back, 8 bases at V and 0 bases at J, with 17 bases in the middle. In DNA form, the CDR3 reads TGTGCCAGCGGGGGGGGCGGACGGGACTCCTACAATGAGCAGTTCTTC. Translation gives CASGGGGRDSYNEQFF.

V and J are TRBV7-6 and TRBJ2-1; D possibly corresponds to TRBD2 (5 bases). The CDR3 extends over 14 amino acids. V shed 1 base and J shed 9 bases, with 13 bases lying between them. Germline CDR1 is SGHVS and CDR2 is FNYEAQ. The DNA of the CDR3 is TGTGCCAGCAGCTTAGTGGGCGGGTGGGGTGAGCAGTTCTTC. This gives the protein CASSLVGGWGEQFF. Looking up the rest from reference TRBV7-6 and TRBJ2-1 gives the full variable domain: GAGVSQSPRYKVTKRGQDVALRCDPISGHVSLYWYRQALGQGPEFLTYFNYEAQQDKSGLPNDRFSAERPEGSISTLTIQRTEQRDSAMYRCASSLVGGWGEQFFGPGTRLTVL.

The V gene is TRBV4-3, the J gene TRBJ2-4; a possible D gene is TRBD2 (6 bases). Germline values: CDR1 LGHNA, CDR2 YSLEER. V was clipped by 4 bases and J by 0 bases, with 16 bases between them. The CDR3 length is 17 residues. DNA of the CDR3: TGCGCCAGCAGCCGGGGTCTGGAGGGCTTAGCCAAAAACATTCAGTACTTC. Encoded protein: CASSRGLEGLAKNIQYF.

J is TRBJ2-3 and V is TRBV10-3, with TRBD2 matching 11 bases. Germline-derived CDR1 and CDR2 are ENHRY and SYGVKD. The junction had 9 bases not matched to a gene; V was cut back by 5 bases and J by 2 bases. This CDR3 contains 17 residues. The CDR3 DNA reads as TGTGCCATCAGTTATCCCACTAGCGGGAGTCACACAGATACGCAGTATTTT. Translated: CAISYPTSGSHTDTQYF.

The rearrangement joins TRBV7-9 to TRBJ1-5; no definite D call. This CDR3 has 16 residues. In germline, CDR1 is SEHNR, CDR2 FQNEAQ (reference sequence). Trimming took 1 base from V and 4 from J, leaving 14 bases between them. CDR3 loop: CASSLEEVGRNQPQHF. As DNA, the CDR3 is TGTGCCAGCAGCTTAGAAGAGGTTGGGAGGAATCAGCCCCAGCATTTT.

The chain links TRBV18 to TRBJ2-2; 8 nucleotides align to TRBD1. V dropped 5 bases and J dropped 9; count of bases not matched to a gene: 8. The CDR3 extends over 14 amino acids. CDR1 and CDR2 from the germline V gene are KGHSH and LQKENI. CDR3 in DNA: TGTGCCAGCTCAACGGACAGGGAAATCTGGGAGCTGTTTTTT. As protein: CASSTDREIWELFF.

To note about this clone: Other DNA variants within this sample encode the same CDR3. The chain is built from TRBV13 and TRBJ2-7, with 9 nucleotides matching TRBD1. The CDR3 extends over 15 amino acids. Per germline, CDR1 PRHDT and CDR2 FYEKMQ (reference sequence). V lost 3 bases to trimming and J lost 3 bases; unmatched junction nucleotides: 6. The CDR3 coding sequence is TGTGCCAGCAGCTTCAGTGACAGGGGGAGCTACGAGCAGTACTTC. It codes for CASSFSDRGSYEQYF.

This chain links TRBV5-4 with TRBJ2-7; 7 nucleotides line up with TRBD1. CDR3 length: 14 residues. Germline CDR1 is SGHNT and CDR2 is YYREEE (reference sequence). The junction had 3 bases not matched to a gene; V was cut back by 0 bases and J by 3 bases. The CDR3 sequence: CASSLEGGIYEQYF. DNA for the CDR3: TGTGCCAGCAGCTTGGAAGGGGGCATCTACGAGCAGTACTTC.

The J gene is TRBJ2-7, the V gene TRBV7-9; TRBD2 is a possible D gene (7 bases). From germline, CDR1 is SEHNR and CDR2 FQNEAQ (reference sequence). This CDR3 comprises 14 residues. The ends were cut back, 1 base at V and 5 bases at J, with 12 bases in the middle. CDR3 loop: CASSLEGGGHEQYF. The CDR3 DNA sequence: TGTGCCAGCAGCTTAGAAGGGGGGGGCCACGAGCAGTACTTC.

The V call is TRBV11-2, the J call TRBJ2-3; TRBD2 matches at 8 bases. Unmatched junction bases numbered 7, after V lost 5 bases and J lost 3 bases. Germline V CDR1 and CDR2: SGHAT, FQNNGV. The length of the CDR3 is 15 residues. The CDR3 DNA reads as TGTGCCAGCAGCGCGGGAGGATTTAATACAGATACGCAGTATTTT. Translation gives CASSAGGFNTDTQYF.

In this sample, this clone turned up once. The chain combines TRBV6-6 with TRBJ2-2; D is undetermined. Trimming left V 1 base short and J 4 bases short, with 7 bases between. This CDR3 spans 14 amino acids. The germline V gene encodes CDR1 MNHNY and CDR2 SVGAGI (reference sequence). The CDR3 DNA reads TGTGCCAGCAGTTACTATCGGACCACCGGGGAGCTGTTTTTT. It yields the protein CASSYYRTTGELFF.

The V gene is TRBV29-1, the J gene TRBJ1-2; 9 nucleotides match TRBD1. This CDR3 is built from 13 residues. Germline V gives CDR1 SQVTM, CDR2 ANQGSEA. V lost 5 bases to trimming and J lost 4 bases; unmatched junction nucleotides: 5. This CDR3 reads CSVTGGEGYGYTF. The CDR3 DNA follows: TGCAGCGTTACAGGGGGCGAGGGCTATGGCTACACCTTC.

V gene TRBV29-1 combines with J gene TRBJ1-2; D is possibly TRBD1 (5 bases). The CDR3 spans 12 residues. Germline V CDR1 and CDR2: SQVTM, ANQGSEA. CDR3 sequence (DNA): TGCAGAGTGGCTGACAGCCTCGATGGCTACACCTTC. Translation: CRVADSLDGYTF.

The chain employs TRBV30 and TRBJ1-1; no clear D gene. V dropped 3 bases and J dropped 0 bases, with 8 bases sitting between them. CDR3 length: 13 residues. Looked up from germline, CDR1 is GTSNPN and CDR2 is SVGIG (reference sequence). The CDR3 coding sequence is TGTGCCTGGAGAGCCGCCATGAACACTGAAGCTTTCTTT. Its protein is CAWRAAMNTEAFF.

Comment on this clone: Within the sample, other DNA sequences also encode this same CDR3. The V and J genes are TRBV9 and TRBJ2-6, with D tentatively TRBD2 (5 bases). Germline loops: CDR1 SGDLS, CDR2 YYNGEE. The V gene lost 0 bases and the J gene lost 2 bases, with 6 bases spanning the gap. The CDR3 runs to 15 residues. CDR3 in amino acids: CASSVDGAGANVLTF. The CDR3 nucleotides read TGTGCCAGCAGCGTAGACGGGGCTGGGGCCAACGTCCTGACTTTC. The complete variable domain, with remaining parts taken from reference TRBV9 and TRBJ2-6, reads DSGVTQTPKHLITATGQRVTLRCSPRSGDLSVYWYQQSLDQGLQFLIQYYNGEERAKGNILERFSAQQFPDLHSELNLSSLELGDSALYFCASSVDGAGANVLTFGAGSRLTVL.

The chain couples TRBV30 to TRBJ2-1; the D call may be TRBD1 or TRBD2 (6 bases each). Per germline, CDR1 GTSNPN and CDR2 SVGIG (reference sequence). The CDR3 has 13 amino acids. V lost 0 bases and J 10 bases, leaving 13 bases between the germline ends. CDR3 DNA sequence: TGTGCCTGGAGTGTAGGGACCGGGGGCGAGCAGTTCTTC. Protein sequence: CAWSVGTGGEQFF.

The chain recombines TRBV10-3 with TRBJ2-5, with TRBD1 identical over 10 bases. This CDR3 region has 15 residues. V lost 4 bases and J lost 2; bases outside the gene matches: 4. Germline CDR1 and CDR2: ENHRY and SYGVKD. CDR3 protein: CAISGDRGVQETQYF. CDR3 coding DNA: TGTGCCATCAGTGGGGACAGGGGCGTACAAGAGACCCAGTACTTC.